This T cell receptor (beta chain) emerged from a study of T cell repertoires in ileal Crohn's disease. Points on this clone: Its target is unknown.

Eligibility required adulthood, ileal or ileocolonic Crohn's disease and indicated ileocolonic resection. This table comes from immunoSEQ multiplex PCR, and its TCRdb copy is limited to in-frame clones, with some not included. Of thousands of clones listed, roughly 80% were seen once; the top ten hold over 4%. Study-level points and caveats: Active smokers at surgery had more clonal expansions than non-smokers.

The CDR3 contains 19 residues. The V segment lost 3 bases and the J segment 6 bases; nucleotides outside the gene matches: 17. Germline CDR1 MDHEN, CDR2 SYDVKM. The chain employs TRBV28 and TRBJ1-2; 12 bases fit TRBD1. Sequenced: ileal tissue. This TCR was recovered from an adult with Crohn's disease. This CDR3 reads CASSLILGGQGALGNGYTF. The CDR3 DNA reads TGTGCCAGCAGTTTGATTTTGGGGGGACAGGGGGCGCTGGGTAATGGCTACACCTTC.